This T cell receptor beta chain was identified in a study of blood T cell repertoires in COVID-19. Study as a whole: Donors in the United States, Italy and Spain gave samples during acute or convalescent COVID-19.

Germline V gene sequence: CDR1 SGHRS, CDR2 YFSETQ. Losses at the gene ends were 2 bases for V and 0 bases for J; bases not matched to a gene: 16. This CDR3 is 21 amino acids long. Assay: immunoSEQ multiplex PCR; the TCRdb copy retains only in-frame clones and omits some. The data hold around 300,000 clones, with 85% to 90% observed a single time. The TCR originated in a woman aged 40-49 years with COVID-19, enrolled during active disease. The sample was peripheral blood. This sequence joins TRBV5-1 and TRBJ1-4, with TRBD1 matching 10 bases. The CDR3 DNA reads TGCGCCAGCAGCTTTATATCGGGACAGGGGATAGGTGGGGCAACTAATGAAAAACTGTTTTTT. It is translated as CASSFISGQGIGGATNEKLFF.